This TCR beta chain emerged from a study of blood T cells in healthy people across ages. The second PCR ran about 6 to 11 cycles with a sample-barcoded 5' primer and J-beta primers. Every cDNA was tagged by a template-switch adaptor with 12 random nucleotides. TCRdb redid the calling of the 5' RACE reads with MiXCR, one entry per CDR3 protein. This sample has 1.8 million or so distinct CDR3 sequences, with about 39% found just once. The trim removed 7 bases at V and 2 bases at J, leaving 9 bases unmatched. CDR1 and CDR2 from the germline V gene are SGHRS and YFSETQ. The CDR3 contains 15 residues. Healthy Russian Caucasian donors spanned ages about 6 to 95 years.

The sample taken for sequencing was blood. This receptor was taken from a human donor in good health. The chain joins TRBV5-1 to TRBJ2-3, with 8 positions matching TRBD1. The chain's CDR3 is CASARTGLNTDTQYF. CDR3 coding DNA: TGCGCCAGCGCTAGGACAGGGTTAAACACAGATACGCAGTATTTT.